The 28 T cell receptor beta chains reported below all come from one sample, sequenced in a study of blood T cell repertoires in COVID-19. The method was immunoSEQ multiplex PCR; TCRdb's version includes in-frame clones alone and lacks a portion of them. Among approximately 150,000 clones listed, about 80% were seen once. The material sequenced was peripheral blood. All receptors derive from a man aged 45-65 years with acute or convalescent COVID-19.

V and J are TRBV24-1 and TRBJ2-4; possibly TRBD1 for D (5 bases). Germline V gives CDR1 KGHDR, CDR2 SFDVKD. The CDR3 sequence is 15 residues long. V lost 4 bases to trimming and J lost 1 base, with 10 bases between them. The CDR3: CATSDTQGAKNIQYF. CDR3 DNA: TGTGCCACCAGTGACACCCAGGGTGCCAAAAACATTCAGTACTTC.

The J gene is TRBJ2-5, the V gene TRBV9; TRBD2 agrees at 10 bases. CDR3 length equals 15 residues. Trimming cost V 1 base and J 5 bases; bases outside gene matches: 5. CDR1 is SGDLS and CDR2 is YYNGEE in the germline V gene. Here the CDR3 DNA reads TGTGCCAGCAGCGTACTAGCGGGGGTTTTGGAGACCCAGTACTTC. This gives the protein CASSVLAGVLETQYF. The full variable domain, completed using reference TRBV9 and TRBJ2-5, is DSGVTQTPKHLITATGQRVTLRCSPRSGDLSVYWYQQSLDQGLQFLIQYYNGEERAKGNILERFSAQQFPDLHSELNLSSLELGDSALYFCASSVLAGVLETQYFGPGTRLLVL.

The table lists this clone with a few counts. The chain couples TRBV4-1 to TRBJ1-2, with 7 bases lining up with TRBD1. The V gene end was trimmed by 0 bases and the J gene end by 4 bases; junction bases not matched to a gene: 5. There are 15 residues in the CDR3. Looked up from germline, CDR1 is MGHRA and CDR2 is YSYEKL. CDR3 sequence: CASSQETGNSYGYTF. The CDR3 region has the DNA TGCGCCAGCAGCCAAGAGACAGGGAACTCCTATGGCTACACCTTC.

This rearrangement joins TRBV28 to TRBJ1-4; TRBD1 matches at 10 bases. Germline assignment: CDR1 MDHEN and CDR2 SYDVKM. This CDR3 spans 13 amino acids. V was pared by 10 bases and J by 7 bases, with 6 bases of the junction left unmatched. This chain's CDR3 is CAISGTGVEKLFF. CDR3 bases: TGTGCCATCTCCGGGACAGGGGTTGAAAAACTGTTTTTT.

This chain connects TRBV19 to TRBJ1-6; a possible D gene is TRBD1 (5 bases). Germline V lookup: CDR1 LNHDA, CDR2 SQIVND (reference sequence). CDR3 length: 15 residues. V gave up 1 base and J gave up 7 bases, with 11 bases separating them. Here the CDR3 reads CASSIAGLINSPLHF. In DNA, the CDR3 is TGTGCCAGTAGTATAGCGGGACTGATCAATTCACCCCTCCACTTT.

The V gene is TRBV3-1 (or the pseudogene TRBV3-2), the J gene TRBJ1-2; TRBD1 might be the D (5 bases). From germline, CDR1 is LGHDT and CDR2 YNNKEL (reference sequence). This CDR3 contains 15 residues. The ends were cut back, 0 bases at V and 4 bases at J, with 12 bases in the middle. CDR3 in DNA: TGTGCCAGCAGCCAAGATTGGCAGGGATTCTATGGCTACACCTTC. Translating gives CASSQDWQGFYGYTF.

This clone showed up just once. The rearrangement links TRBV19 to TRBJ1-5, with D perhaps TRBD1 (6 bases). Germline V gene lookup returns CDR1 LNHDA and CDR2 SQIVND (reference sequence). The CDR3 is 15 amino acids. Trimming pared 7 bases from V and 0 bases from J, leaving 13 bases between. The CDR3 region has the DNA TGTGCCAGTACGGGGGGGCCTACTAGCAATCAGCCCCAGCATTTT. It yields the protein CASTGGPTSNQPQHF.

The chain uses TRBV5-1 and TRBJ2-2; D possibly corresponds to TRBD1 (5 bases). The CDR3 consists of 14 residues. The V end was cut by 3 bases, the J end by 3 bases, with 9 bases between. Germline assignment: CDR1 SGHRS and CDR2 YFSETQ. DNA for the CDR3: TGCGCCAGCAGCTCAGGGTTTGACACCGGGGAGCTGTTTTTT. Protein product: CASSSGFDTGELFF.

The gene calls are TRBV6-5 and TRBJ1-5, with 7 bases that match TRBD1. CDR3 length: 13 amino acids. The germline gives CDR1 MNHEY, CDR2 SVGAGI. Trimming took 4 bases from V and 6 from J; bases not matched to a gene: 3. The CDR3 region is CASSFQGGQPQHF. CDR3 sequence (DNA): TGTGCCAGCAGTTTCCAGGGGGGTCAGCCCCAGCATTTT.

V and J are TRBV4-1 and TRBJ1-1; D ambiguous. The length of the CDR3 is 15 residues. V was pared by 0 bases and J by 4 bases, with 12 bases between. Germline values: CDR1 MGHRA, CDR2 YSYEKL. CDR3 sequence: CASSQDGSGSTEAFF. CDR3 sequence (DNA): TGCGCCAGCAGCCAAGATGGTTCAGGCTCCACTGAAGCTTTCTTT.

CDR3 coding DNA: TGTGCCAGCAGTTTATCAGGGGAAAGCTATGGCTACACCTTC. This translates into CASSLSGESYGYTF. The rearrangement uses TRBV27 and TRBJ1-2; tentative D call: TRBD1 (5 bases). Germline-derived CDR1 and CDR2 are MNHEY and SMNVEV (reference sequence). This CDR3 has 14 residues. Trimming stripped 0 bases from V and 4 bases from J, with 9 bases between.

The CDR3 is CASSRDRNSPLHF. The CDR3 DNA reads as TGTGCCAGCAGTCGGGACAGAAATTCACCCCTCCACTTT. The chain links TRBV28 to TRBJ1-6; 7 positions agree with TRBD1. The CDR3 has 13 residues. Germline V CDR1 and CDR2: MDHEN, SYDVKM. V lost 5 bases to trimming and J lost 7 bases; unmatched junction nucleotides: 2. The full variable domain, its missing parts supplied by reference TRBV28 and TRBJ1-6, is DVKVTQSSRYLVKRTGEKVFLECVQDMDHENMFWYRQDPGLGLRLIYFSYDVKMKEKGDIPEGYSVSREKKERFSLILESASTNQTSMYLCASSRDRNSPLHFGNGTRLTVT.

The chain combines TRBV5-4 with TRBJ1-3; no reliable D call. The germline CDR1 and CDR2 sequences are SGHNT and YYREEE (reference sequence). The ends were cut back, 0 bases at V and 0 bases at J, with 7 bases in the middle. The CDR3 covers 15 residues. CDR3 loop: CASSLGAGSGNTIYF. The DNA for the CDR3 is TGTGCCAGCAGCTTGGGGGCGGGCTCTGGAAACACCATATATTTT.

Of note for this clone: Other DNA sequences from this sample encode an identical CDR3 as well. V gene TRBV5-1 combines with J gene TRBJ1-2; possible D gene TRBD1, 6 bases. The germline CDR1 and CDR2 sequences are SGHRS and YFSETQ. This CDR3 has 13 residues. V gave up 4 bases and J gave up 1 base, with 8 bases separating them. CDR3: CASSLGGNYGYTF. The CDR3 DNA sequence: TGCGCCAGCAGCCTAGGGGGTAACTATGGCTACACCTTC.

V usage is TRBV5-1 and J usage is TRBJ2-5; D gene unclear. CDR1 and CDR2 from the germline V gene are SGHRS and YFSETQ. V gave up 0 bases and J gave up 5 bases, with 8 bases separating them. This CDR3 has 13 residues. For the CDR3, the DNA is TGCGCCAGCAGCTTGGTCTACGGTGAGACCCAGTACTTC. Its protein product is CASSLVYGETQYF.

Notes on this clone: The sample carries other DNA sequences with the same CDR3. The rearrangement joins TRBV6-5 to TRBJ2-1; maybe TRBD2 (5 bases). CDR3 length equals 12 residues. Trimming left V 7 bases short and J 10 bases short, with 14 bases between. Germline V gives CDR1 MNHEY, CDR2 SVGAGI. Here the CDR3 DNA reads TGTGCCAGCACACGGACTTCTGGGGAGCAGTTCTTC. Translated: CASTRTSGEQFF.

The V and J genes are TRBV9 and TRBJ1-3, with D perhaps TRBD1 (5 bases). The CDR3 length is 17 residues. Germline CDR1 is SGDLS and CDR2 is YYNGEE. V was shortened by 4 bases and J by 8 bases, with 25 bases between the two germline ends. The CDR3 nucleotides are TGTGCCAGCAGCACGCCGGCAGGGTCAAGGTCTAGGGACACCATATATTTT. Amino acid sequence: CASSTPAGSRSRDTIYF.

The V call is TRBV19, the J call TRBJ2-3, with unresolved D. Germline CDR1 is LNHDA and CDR2 is SQIVND (reference sequence). Trimming took 1 base from V and 5 from J, leaving 10 bases between them. The CDR3 sequence is 14 residues long. In DNA, the CDR3 is TGTGCCAGTAGTATAGGCCGGTCAGGAGATACGCAGTATTTT. The encoded protein is CASSIGRSGDTQYF.

This clone was seen only a few times. This chain joins TRBV5-1 and TRBJ2-7; D might be TRBD1 (6 bases). CDR3 length equals 14 residues. CDR1 and CDR2 (germline): SGHRS, YFSETQ. Trimming removed 4 bases from V and 4 bases from J, with 15 bases in between. The CDR3 loop is CASSETGNSYEQYF. Written as DNA, the CDR3 is TGCGCCAGCAGCGAAACAGGGAATTCGTACGAGCAGTACTTC.

This chain joins TRBV5-1 and TRBJ1-3; TRBD1 matches 7 bases. Germline V lookup: CDR1 SGHRS, CDR2 YFSETQ. After removal of 4 bases from V and 0 bases from J, the junction contained 10 bases not matched to a gene. CDR3 length: 17 amino acids. The CDR3 sequence is CASSPGTAGDSGNTIYF. The CDR3 bases are TGCGCCAGCAGCCCGGGGACAGCCGGAGACTCTGGAAACACCATATATTTT.

A few counts support this clone. CDR3 DNA: TGTGCCAGCAGTGACCCGGGACAGGGGGACCTTTTTGTTTATGGCTACACCTTC. It translates to CASSDPGQGDLFVYGYTF. This chain joins TRBV6-4 and TRBJ1-2; 11 positions match TRBD1. In germline, CDR1 is MRHNA, CDR2 SNTAGT. This CDR3 is 18 amino acids long. The trim removed 2 bases at V and 5 bases at J, leaving 13 bases unmatched.

The chain couples TRBV4-2 to TRBJ1-3; the D is unclear. The V end lost 0 bases, the J end lost 0 bases, and 9 bases lay between the germline ends. CDR1 is LGHNA and CDR2 is YNFKEQ in the germline V gene. The CDR3 totals 16 residues. CDR3 protein: CASSQDPLSSGNTIYF. CDR3 coding DNA: TGTGCCAGCAGCCAAGATCCGCTCAGCTCTGGAAACACCATATATTTT.

The chain has TRBV7-9 and TRBJ2-2; 9 nucleotides align to TRBD2. Germline-derived CDR1 and CDR2 are SEHNR and FQNEAQ (reference sequence). V trimming: 1 base; J trimming: 5 bases; junction bases outside the gene matches: 5. The CDR3 loop spans 16 amino acids. Here the CDR3 DNA reads TGTGCCAGCAGCTTAGAAACTAGCGGGCATACCGGGGAGCTGTTTTTT. Protein product: CASSLETSGHTGELFF.

The rearrangement joins TRBV14 to TRBJ1-3; perhaps TRBD1 as D (6 bases). Trimming cost V 4 bases and J 2 bases, with 12 bases left between them. The CDR3 loop spans 15 amino acids. Germline assignment: CDR1 SGHDN and CDR2 FVKESK. The DNA of the CDR3 is TGTGCCAGCAGCCTAAACCAGGGGACTGGAAACACCATATATTTT. Protein sequence: CASSLNQGTGNTIYF.

The V call is TRBV9, the J call TRBJ2-3; perhaps TRBD1 as D (5 bases). This CDR3 is built from 12 residues. The ends were cut back, 3 bases at V and 7 bases at J, with 9 bases in the middle. Germline V gives CDR1 SGDLS, CDR2 YYNGEE. CDR3: CASSAQVNTQYF. The CDR3 DNA is TGTGCCAGCAGCGCACAGGTAAATACGCAGTATTTT.

Regarding this clone: This sample includes further DNA sequences coding for the same CDR3. As DNA, the CDR3 is TGTGCCAGTAGCGACAGGGGATACGAGCAGTACTTC. Its translation is CASSDRGYEQYF. The rearrangement links TRBV19 to TRBJ2-7, with 8 bases lining up with TRBD1. Per the germline V gene, CDR1 is LNHDA and CDR2 is SQIVND (reference sequence). This CDR3 comprises 12 residues. V lost 6 bases and J lost 4; bases outside the gene matches: 2.

CDR3 in amino acids: CASSRDNNSPLHF. CDR3 nucleotide sequence: TGTGCCAGCTCTCGGGACAATAATTCACCCCTCCACTTT. This chain connects TRBV3-1 (or the pseudogene TRBV3-2) to TRBJ1-6, with a tentative D call TRBD1 (6 bases). The length of the CDR3 is 13 residues. Trimming took off 8 bases at V and 5 bases at J, with 10 bases between the two ends. Germline CDR1 is LGHDT and CDR2 is YNNKEL (reference sequence).

This rearrangement joins TRBV2 to TRBJ1-2; 7 positions match TRBD1. The germline gives CDR1 SNHLY, CDR2 FYNNEI. Unmatched junction bases numbered 5, after V lost 7 bases and J lost 3 bases. The CDR3 contains 13 residues. CDR3 region: CASTLTGYYGYTF. The CDR3 DNA sequence: TGTGCCAGCACTTTGACAGGGTACTATGGCTACACCTTC.